The 3 T cell receptor beta chains reported below all come from one sample, sequenced in a study of blood T cell repertoires in COVID-19. Repertoires were generated with immunoSEQ multiplex PCR, while TCRdb's copy carries only in-frame clones and drops some. Of about 120,000 clones listed, 81% are singletons. Sequenced sample: peripheral blood. The receptors originated from a young man with COVID-19, enrolled during active disease.

V is TRBV20-1 and J is TRBJ2-7; D is unresolved. V was trimmed by 5 bases and J by 4 bases, leaving 6 bases between them. The CDR3 is 10 amino acids. Per the germline V gene, CDR1 is DFQATT and CDR2 is SNEGSKA (reference sequence). In DNA form, the CDR3 reads TGCAGTGCTCAAAATTACGAGCAGTACTTC. Amino acid sequence: CSAQNYEQYF.

This sequence joins TRBV28 and TRBJ2-2; 9 nucleotides line up with TRBD1. After removal of 5 bases from V and 6 bases from J, the junction contained 7 bases not matched to a gene. The CDR3 length is 15 residues. Germline loops: CDR1 MDHEN, CDR2 SYDVKM. As DNA, the CDR3 is TGTGCCAGCAGTCGACAGGGGGGATTTCCCGGGGAGCTGTTTTTT. Its translation is CASSRQGGFPGELFF.

The chain is built from TRBV7-2 and TRBJ2-5, with D possibly matching TRBD2 (6 bases). The V gene lost 4 bases and the J gene lost 2 bases, with 17 bases spanning the gap. CDR3 size: 16 residues. Per germline, CDR1 SGHTA and CDR2 FQGNSA. As DNA, the CDR3 is TGTGCCAGCAGCTACCGGCAGATGGCGGGGCAAGAGACCCAGTACTTC. Amino acids: CASSYRQMAGQETQYF.